This note documents a single T cell receptor (beta chain) sequence. Its target is not known. The data derive from a study of T cell responses to AZD1222 COVID-19 vaccine. Findings and limits, study-wide: Spike-specific TCR breadth and depth grew following two AZD1222 doses. Only a handful of AZD1222 recipients were seropositive at baseline. The span of vaccine-associated CD4 TCRs extended across spike, with dominance at 160-218 and 743-854.

Libraries were prepared by immunoSEQ multiplex PCR; TCRdb keeps only in-frame clonotypes and omits some of them. The sample carries about 110,000 clones, less than 95% recorded once. Germline lookup yields CDR1 SNHLY and CDR2 FYNNEI. The CDR3 covers 14 residues. The V and J ends lost 7 bases and 4 bases respectively, with 13 bases between them. The sample was peripheral blood, taken 28 days after the second AZD1222 dose. The chain has TRBV2 and TRBJ1-4; D remains ambiguous. The sequence was collected from an adult who received the AZD1222 COVID-19 vaccine. CDR3 residues: CASTEREFNEKLFF. CDR3 DNA sequence: TGTGCCAGCACAGAAAGGGAGTTTAATGAAAAACTGTTTTTT.